The text below deals with one T cell receptor beta chain. Original methodology: Reference gene primer amplification in the assay estimated nucleated cell counts. Only in-frame clones appear in the TCRdb table, and some are missing; sequencing was by immunoSEQ multiplex PCR. The V and J calls and clone size are taken from that table; D and trimming were inferred from the DNA. The sample has under 300,000 clones, 86% seen once. Germline-derived CDR1 and CDR2 are SNHLY and FYNNEI. CDR3 length: 17 amino acids. The ends lost 4 bases at V and 9 bases at J; junction bases unmatched: 18. The record originates from a study of blood T cell repertoires in COVID-19. Study as a whole: COVID-19 samples from acute and convalescent phases originated in the United States, Italy and Spain. PBMCs, B-cell-depleted T cells, or T cells were the source of the cDNA or gDNA that made up the material.

V gene TRBV2 combines with J gene TRBJ1-1, with 9 bases matching TRBD1. The TCR comes from a man aged 25-40 years who had recovered from COVID-19. Material for sequencing was peripheral blood. The CDR3 nucleotides read TGTGCCAGCAGTGCCCCGAGAACAGGGGGCGGGCGGGGTCAAGCTTTCTTT. Protein: CASSAPRTGGGRGQAFF.